This paragraph covers one T cell receptor (beta chain) sequence. Its matching antigen is unknown. Regarding donors, all were healthy bone marrow donors. The PCR employed 60 Vbeta primers together with 13 Jbeta primers. Clones were sequenced by immunoSEQ multiplex PCR, and TCRdb holds only the in-frame ones, with some missing. This repertoire includes 150,000 to 200,000 clones. Germline V lookup: CDR1 MNHNS, CDR2 SASEGT. The CDR3 has 14 residues. V was clipped by 1 base and J by 0 bases, with 5 bases between them. This sample stems from a study of cytomegalovirus exposure and HLA in healthy donors. Whole-study findings and limits: Sequencing likely produced, as an artifact, a cluster of highly shared sequence variants. As a later analysis showed, a missense DCLRE1C variant was linked to trimming of TCR beta V- and J-genes.

The chain employs TRBV6-1 and TRBJ2-3; D remains ambiguous. The sequencing sample was made of PBMCs. This TCR derives from a woman under 30 in good health and CMV-seropositive. CDR3 sequence (DNA): TGTGCCAGCAGTGAAGGGGCCAGCACAGATACGCAGTATTTT. The encoded protein is CASSEGASTDTQYF.